The text below deals with one TCR beta chain. Its antigen is not identified. The data are from a study of OX40 agonist ivuxolimab in advanced cancers. At the level of the study: Of the patients, three showed partial responses, one with hepatocellular carcinoma and two with cutaneous melanoma. Study-wide results and caveats: Expanded clones were, on average, more numerous among CD8+ T cells than CD4+. No determination was made of the antigen specificity of the expanded peripheral T cells.

Some clones are missing from TCRdb's copy, which holds only in-frame ones; the method was immunoSEQ multiplex PCR. The sample lists roughly 20,000 clones, 79% occurring once. This CDR3 region has 16 residues. Germline V CDR1 and CDR2: MGHRA, YSYEKL. V was pared by 0 bases and J by 6 bases, with 12 bases between. The rearrangement links TRBV4-1 to TRBJ1-6; D is uncertain. The sample was CD4+ or CD8+ T cells sorted from blood, taken in a trial of the OX40 agonist ivuxolimab. This TCR derives from an adult with an advanced solid tumor such as melanoma, head and neck, liver or kidney cancer. DNA for the CDR3: TGCGCCAGCAGCCAAGATCCCGGGCCAGGTAATTCACCCCTCCACTTT. Amino acid sequence: CASSQDPGPGNSPLHF.